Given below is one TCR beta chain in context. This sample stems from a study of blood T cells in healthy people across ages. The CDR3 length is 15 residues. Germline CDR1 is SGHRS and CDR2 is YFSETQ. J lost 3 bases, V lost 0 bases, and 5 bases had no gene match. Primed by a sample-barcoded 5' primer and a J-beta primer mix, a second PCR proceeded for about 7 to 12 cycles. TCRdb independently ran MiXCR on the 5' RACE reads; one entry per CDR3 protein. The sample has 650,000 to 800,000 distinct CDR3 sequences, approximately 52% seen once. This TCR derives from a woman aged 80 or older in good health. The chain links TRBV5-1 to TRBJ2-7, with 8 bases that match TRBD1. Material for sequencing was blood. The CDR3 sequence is CASSLGTGTLYEQYF. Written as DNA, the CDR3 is TGCGCCAGCAGCTTGGGGACAGGGACCCTCTACGAGCAGTACTTC. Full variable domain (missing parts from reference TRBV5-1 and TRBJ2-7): KAGVTQTPRYLIKTRGQQVTLSCSPISGHRSVSWYQQTPGQGLQFLFEYFSETQRNKGNFPGRFSGRQFSNSRSEMNVSTLELGDSALYLCASSLGTGTLYEQYFGPGTRLTVT.